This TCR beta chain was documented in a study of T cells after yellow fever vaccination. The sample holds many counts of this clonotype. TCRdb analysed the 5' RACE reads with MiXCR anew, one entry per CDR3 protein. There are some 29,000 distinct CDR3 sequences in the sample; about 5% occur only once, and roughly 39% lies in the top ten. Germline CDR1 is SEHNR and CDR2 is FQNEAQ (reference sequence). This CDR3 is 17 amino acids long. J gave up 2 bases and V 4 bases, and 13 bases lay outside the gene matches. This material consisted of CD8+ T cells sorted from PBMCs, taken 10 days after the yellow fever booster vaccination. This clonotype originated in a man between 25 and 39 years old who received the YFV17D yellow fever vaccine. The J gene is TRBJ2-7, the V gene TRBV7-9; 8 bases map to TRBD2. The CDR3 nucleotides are TGTGCCAGCAGCTCCGCCCTACTAGCGGAGAGACCCTACGAGCAGTACTTC. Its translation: CASSSALLAERPYEQYF.